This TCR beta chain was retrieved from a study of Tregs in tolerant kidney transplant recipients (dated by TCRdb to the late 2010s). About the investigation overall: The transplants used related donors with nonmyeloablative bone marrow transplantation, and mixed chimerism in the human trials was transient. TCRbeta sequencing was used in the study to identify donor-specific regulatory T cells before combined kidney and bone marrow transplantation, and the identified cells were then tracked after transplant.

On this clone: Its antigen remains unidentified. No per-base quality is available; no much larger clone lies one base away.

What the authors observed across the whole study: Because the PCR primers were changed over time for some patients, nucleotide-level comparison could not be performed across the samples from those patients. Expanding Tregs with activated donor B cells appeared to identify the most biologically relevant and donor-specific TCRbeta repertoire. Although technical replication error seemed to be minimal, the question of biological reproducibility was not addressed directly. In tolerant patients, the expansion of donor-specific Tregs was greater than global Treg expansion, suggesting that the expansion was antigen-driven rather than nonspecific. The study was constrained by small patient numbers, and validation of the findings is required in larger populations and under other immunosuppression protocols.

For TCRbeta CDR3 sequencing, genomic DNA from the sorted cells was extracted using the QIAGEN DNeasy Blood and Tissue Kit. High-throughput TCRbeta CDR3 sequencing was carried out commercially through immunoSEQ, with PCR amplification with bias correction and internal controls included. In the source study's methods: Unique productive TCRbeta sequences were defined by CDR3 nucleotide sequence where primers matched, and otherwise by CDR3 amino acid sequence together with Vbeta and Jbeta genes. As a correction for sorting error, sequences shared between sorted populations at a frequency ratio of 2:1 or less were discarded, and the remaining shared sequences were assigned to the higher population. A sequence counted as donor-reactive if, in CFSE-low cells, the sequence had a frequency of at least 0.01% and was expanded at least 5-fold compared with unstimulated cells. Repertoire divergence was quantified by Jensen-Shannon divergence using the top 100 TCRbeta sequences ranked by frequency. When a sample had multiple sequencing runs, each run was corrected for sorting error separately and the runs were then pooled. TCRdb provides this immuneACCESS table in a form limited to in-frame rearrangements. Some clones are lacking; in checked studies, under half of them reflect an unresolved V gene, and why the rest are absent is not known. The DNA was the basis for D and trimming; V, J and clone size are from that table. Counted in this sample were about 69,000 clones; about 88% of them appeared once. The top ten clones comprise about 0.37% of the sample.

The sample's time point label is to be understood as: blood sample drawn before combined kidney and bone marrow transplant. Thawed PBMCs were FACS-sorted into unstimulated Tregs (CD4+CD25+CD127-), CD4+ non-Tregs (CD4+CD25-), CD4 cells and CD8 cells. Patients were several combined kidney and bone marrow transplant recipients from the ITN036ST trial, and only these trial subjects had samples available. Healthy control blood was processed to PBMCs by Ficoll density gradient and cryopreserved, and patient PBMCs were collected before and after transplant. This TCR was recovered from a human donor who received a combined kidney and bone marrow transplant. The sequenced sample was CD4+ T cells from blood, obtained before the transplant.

Here the CDR3 is given as CASTQGSTNEKLFF. The bases are TGTGCCAGCACCCAGGGGTCAACTAATGAAAAACTGTTTTTT. This chain joins TRBV28 to TRBJ1-4; the best D guess is TRBD1, with 6 bases matching. Counted from cysteine to phenylalanine, this CDR3 has 14 amino acids. CDR3 DNA only is kept here, 42 bases in frame from base 1. Per the germline V gene, MDHEN is the CDR1 and SYDVKM is the CDR2. The V and J ends are trimmed by 7 bases and 0 bases, leaving 9 bases between them. Supplemented by the reference TRBV28 and TRBJ1-4 proteins around the CDR3, the complete variable domain is DVKVTQSSRYLVKRTGEKVFLECVQDMDHENMFWYRQDPGLGLRLIYFSYDVKMKEKGDIPEGYSVSREKKERFSLILESASTNQTSMYLCASTQGSTNEKLFFGSGTQLSVL.